These 27 T cell receptor beta chains were all obtained from the same sample, sequenced in a study of early stage breast cancer tumors. The data were produced by immunoSEQ multiplex PCR, yet TCRdb's version contains in-frame clones alone and is incomplete. The table has about 10,000 clones, about 78% seen once. Sequencing was done on a sample of normal breast tissue next to the tumor. The receptors here all came from a person aged 35 to 50 with breast cancer.

A single count supports this clone. This chain uses TRBV29-1 with TRBJ2-3; the D is unclear. The V end lost 5 bases, the J end lost 0 bases, and 3 bases lay between the germline ends. Germline-derived CDR1 and CDR2 are SQVTM and ANQGSEA. This CDR3 has 11 amino acids. CDR3 sequence (DNA): TGCAGCGTTAGGAGCACAGATACGCAGTATTTT. It specifies CSVRSTDTQYF.

The V gene is TRBV27, the J gene TRBJ2-5, with 11 bases that match TRBD2. The CDR3 has 14 residues. V was pared by 2 bases and J by 4 bases, with 0 bases of the junction left unmatched. Germline CDR1 reads MNHEY; CDR2 reads SMNVEV (reference sequence). CDR3 coding DNA: TGTGCCAGCAGTTTACTAGCGGGAGGAGAGACCCAGTACTTC. Translation: CASSLLAGGETQYF.

CDR3 nucleotide sequence: TGTGCCAGCAGCGTACAGGGCTATGGCTACACCTTC. Residues: CASSVQGYGYTF. The gene calls are TRBV14 and TRBJ1-2, with D possibly TRBD1 on 6 matching bases. V was clipped by 5 bases and J by 4 bases, with 8 bases between them. The V gene's germline CDR1 is SGHDN and CDR2 FVKESK. This CDR3 spans 12 amino acids.

This chain connects TRBV6-6 to TRBJ1-2; TRBD1 is a possible D gene (5 bases). CDR1 MNHNY and CDR2 SVGAGI come from the germline V gene (reference sequence). Deletions cut 6 bases from V and 2 bases from J, with 10 bases between. The CDR3 length is 13 residues. CDR3 sequence reads: CASSPTENYGYTF. The CDR3 nucleotides are TGTGCCAGCAGCCCGACAGAAAACTATGGCTACACCTTC.

CDR3 amino acids: CASSHVGVDQPQHF. In DNA form, the CDR3 reads TGTGCCAGTAGTCATGTAGGGGTTGATCAGCCCCAGCATTTT. The chain joins TRBV19 to TRBJ1-5; D possibly corresponds to TRBD1 (5 bases). This CDR3 has 14 residues. Trimming pared 5 bases from V and 5 bases from J, leaving 13 bases between. Germline values: CDR1 LNHDA, CDR2 SQIVND (reference sequence).

The chain joins TRBV9 to TRBJ2-3, with TRBD2 identical over 13 bases. The CDR3 spans 16 residues. Per germline, CDR1 SGDLS and CDR2 YYNGEE. The V and J ends lost 4 bases and 2 bases, in that order; junction bases with no gene match: 4. In DNA form, the CDR3 reads TGTGCCAGCAGCCCAGGACTAGCGGGAGTCACAGATACGCAGTATTTT. This gives the protein CASSPGLAGVTDTQYF.

The chain links TRBV5-4 to TRBJ2-1; 13 nucleotides align to TRBD2. V trimming: 3 bases; J trimming: 7 bases; junction bases outside the gene matches: 4. The CDR3 has 15 residues. Germline CDR1 and CDR2: SGHNT and YYREEE (reference sequence). The CDR3 is CASSSPGLAGNEQFF. In DNA, the CDR3 is TGTGCCAGCAGCTCACCGGGACTAGCGGGGAATGAGCAGTTCTTC.

The gene calls are TRBV2 and TRBJ2-7; 10 bases align to TRBD2. Germline values: CDR1 SNHLY, CDR2 FYNNEI. This CDR3 is 15 amino acids long. The trim removed 6 bases at V and 0 bases at J, leaving 5 bases unmatched. The CDR3 DNA follows: TGTGCCAGCAGGGAACTAGCGGGACTCTCCTACGAGCAGTACTTC. Amino acid sequence: CASRELAGLSYEQYF.

The rearrangement joins TRBV5-1 to TRBJ1-2, with TRBD1 identical over 8 bases. J lost 1 base, V lost 5 bases, and 7 bases had no gene match. This CDR3 has 15 amino acids. Germline V gives CDR1 SGHRS, CDR2 YFSETQ. The CDR3 nucleotides are TGCGCCAGCAGTTCCGGACAGGGTCTTAACTATGGCTACACCTTC. Its protein product is CASSSGQGLNYGYTF.

The V call is TRBV7-9, the J call TRBJ2-1; TRBD1 might be the D (7 bases). CDR1 and CDR2 from the germline V gene are SEHNR and FQNEAQ (reference sequence). Deletions cut 5 bases from V and 8 bases from J, with 28 bases between. The CDR3 loop spans 18 amino acids. The CDR3 reads CASSPSYPTDARGDEQFF. As DNA, the CDR3 is TGTGCCAGCAGCCCGTCTTACCCGACGGACGCCAGGGGGGATGAGCAGTTCTTC.

V gene TRBV21-1 combines with J gene TRBJ2-3; no DNA check was done on the table's D call, TRBD2. TRBV21-1 is recorded as a pseudogene. The length of the CDR3 is 16 residues. CDR3 amino acids: CASRLGGGPGADTQYF. The CDR3 DNA reads TGTGCCAGCAGGCTCGGGGGAGGGCCGGGGGCAGATACGCAGTATTTT.

The rearrangement uses TRBV18 and TRBJ2-7; the D is unclear. Between the trimmed V and J ends, which lost 3 bases and 4 bases, there was a span of 10 bases. Germline V CDR1 and CDR2: KGHSH, LQKENI. The CDR3 runs 13 residues. The CDR3 protein is CASSPKPRYEQYF. The CDR3 DNA is TGTGCCAGCTCACCCAAACCCAGATACGAGCAGTACTTC.

The V call is TRBV19, the J call TRBJ1-5; no definite D call. Germline lookup yields CDR1 LNHDA and CDR2 SQIVND (reference sequence). CDR3 length: 16 amino acids. The V end was cut by 0 bases, the J end by 7 bases, with 16 bases between. CDR3 DNA sequence: TGTGCCAGTAGTATAGAGAATCTGCCGGGATGGCAGCCCCAGCATTTT. Translating gives CASSIENLPGWQPQHF. The whole variable domain, filled in from reference TRBV19 and TRBJ1-5, reads DGGITQSPKYLFRKEGQNVTLSCEQNLNHDAMYWYRQDPGQGLRLIYYSQIVNDFQKGDIAEGYSVSREKKESFPLTVTSAQKNPTAFYLCASSIENLPGWQPQHFGDGTRLSIL.

This chain links TRBV4-1 with TRBJ2-7; 10 bases align to TRBD2. This CDR3 comprises 19 residues. Trimming took 3 bases from V and 0 from J; bases not matched to a gene: 14. Germline lookup yields CDR1 MGHRA and CDR2 YSYEKL. The CDR3 region has the DNA TGCGCCAGCAGCCACCCGGGACTAGCGAAAGGTTCAACCTCCTACGAGCAGTACTTC. Encoded protein: CASSHPGLAKGSTSYEQYF.

On this clone itself: The junction shows a germline mismatch at one end, possibly a read error. Other DNA sequences in the same sample also yield this CDR3. The V gene is TRBV6-5, the J gene TRBJ2-5, with 7 bases fitting TRBD1. Germline lookup yields CDR1 MNHEY and CDR2 SVGAGI. CDR3 length equals 15 residues. DNA of the CDR3: TGCGCCAGCAGTTCCACGATTACAGGGGCGGAGACCCAGTACTTC. Its translation is CASSSTITGAETQYF.

A few counts support this clone. The chain couples TRBV12-5 to TRBJ2-7; D gene unclear. Germline CDR1 reads LGHNT; CDR2 reads FRNRAP. V was trimmed by 5 bases and J by 0 bases, leaving 5 bases between them. The CDR3 loop spans 12 amino acids. CDR3: CASGPDSYEQYF. In nucleotides, the CDR3 is TGTGCTAGTGGTCCTGACTCCTACGAGCAGTACTTC. The full variable domain, its missing parts supplied by reference TRBV12-5 and TRBJ2-7, is DARVTQTPRHKVTEMGQEVTMRCQPILGHNTVFWYRQTMMQGLELLAYFRNRAPLDDSGMPKDRFSAEMPDATLATLKIQPSEPRDSAVYFCASGPDSYEQYFGPGTRLTVT.

The chain is built from TRBV7-2 and TRBJ1-1; no definite D call. From germline, CDR1 is SGHTA and CDR2 FQGNSA. The germline V and J ends were trimmed by 0 bases and 5 bases, with 10 bases remaining between them. The CDR3 is 14 residues long. The CDR3 protein is CASSLALPGTEAFF. CDR3 bases: TGTGCCAGCAGCTTAGCGCTTCCCGGAACTGAAGCTTTCTTT.

The CDR3 is CASSLALGQGNIQYF. CDR3 DNA: TGTGCCAGCAGCTTAGCGCTAGGACAGGGAAACATTCAGTACTTC. The V gene is TRBV7-9, the J gene TRBJ2-4; 8 positions agree with TRBD1. The CDR3 is made up of 15 amino acids. Germline lookup yields CDR1 SEHNR and CDR2 FQNEAQ (reference sequence). Losses at the gene ends were 0 bases for V and 6 bases for J; bases not matched to a gene: 4.

This clone was seen a single time. V and J are TRBV21-1 and TRBJ2-1. TRBV21-1 is an annotated pseudogene. This CDR3 has 16 amino acids. CDR3 sequence (DNA): TGTGCCAGCAGCAAAGTCGGGGGCGGTGGCTACAATGAGCAGTTCTTC. Its translation: CASSKVGGGGYNEQFF.

This chain uses TRBV7-3 with TRBJ2-7; D not resolved. The germline V gene encodes CDR1 SGHTA and CDR2 FQGTGA. V was pared by 1 base and J by 5 bases, with 15 bases between. The CDR3 has 15 residues. CDR3: CASSLNPGRIDEQYF. The CDR3 DNA reads TGTGCCAGCAGCTTAAACCCCGGCAGGATTGACGAGCAGTACTTC. The whole variable domain, filled in from reference TRBV7-3 and TRBJ2-7, reads GAGVSQTPSNKVTEKGKYVELRCDPISGHTALYWYRQSLGQGPEFLIYFQGTGAADDSGLPNDRFFAVRPEGSVSTLKIQRTERGDSAVYLCASSLNPGRIDEQYFGPGTRLTVT.

The J gene is TRBJ2-5, the V gene TRBV11-2, with no clear D. Germline V gene data show CDR1 as SGHAT and CDR2 as FQNNGV. The CDR3 consists of 14 residues. Trimming pared 5 bases from V and 5 bases from J, leaving 15 bases between. CDR3 nucleotides: TGTGCCAGCAGCGATCGCTATACCGGGGAGACCCAGTACTTC. Translated: CASSDRYTGETQYF. The full variable domain, completed using reference TRBV11-2 and TRBJ2-5, is EAGVAQSPRYKIIEKRQSVAFWCNPISGHATLYWYQQILGQGPKLLIQFQNNGVVDDSQLPKDRFSAERLKGVDSTLKIQPAKLEDSAVYLCASSDRYTGETQYFGPGTRLLVL.

This clone was counted a single time. The chain combines TRBV11-3 with TRBJ2-7; 8 bases map to TRBD2. The CDR3 is made up of 14 amino acids. Germline CDR1 SGHNT, CDR2 YENEEA. With V trimmed by 1 base and J by 6 bases, 5 bases remained unmatched. The CDR3 here is CASSLGAGVTEQYF. For the CDR3, the DNA is TGTGCCAGCAGCTTAGGAGCGGGAGTCACCGAGCAGTACTTC.

This chain connects TRBV30 to TRBJ1-2, with no clear D. This CDR3 is built from 16 residues. Germline V lookup: CDR1 GTSNPN, CDR2 SVGIG (reference sequence). With 4 bases removed from V and 8 bases from J, the gap between germline ends came to 26 bases. CDR3 amino acids: CAWTRAGRLDSGGYTF. For the CDR3, the DNA is TGTGCCTGGACTCGAGCCGGGAGGCTGGACTCAGGCGGCTACACCTTC.

This chain joins TRBV5-3 and TRBJ2-7; no definite D call. TRBV5-3 is identified as an open reading frame with a role that is uncertain. The CDR3 has 14 amino acids. V was cut by 1 base and J by 2 bases, with 10 bases left in between. The CDR3, as DNA: TGTGCCAGAAGCTTGAGACGGGTTCCCTACGAGCAGTACTTC. It encodes CARSLRRVPYEQYF.

The chain uses TRBV6-5 and TRBJ2-1; D is unresolved. CDR1 and CDR2 (germline): MNHEY, SVGAGI. The CDR3 has 15 residues. The V end was cut by 4 bases, the J end by 0 bases, with 10 bases between. The CDR3 DNA reads TGTGCCAGCAGTTTTAGCTCAAACTCCTACAATGAGCAGTTCTTC. Its translation is CASSFSSNSYNEQFF.

The chain recombines TRBV10-3 with TRBJ2-3; TRBD2 matches at 8 bases. There are 16 residues in the CDR3. Germline V gene sequence: CDR1 ENHRY, CDR2 SYGVKD. Germline trimming cut 3 bases from V and 6 bases from J; bases unmatched to any gene: 11. The CDR3 spells CAISDRPGSSGDTQYF. The CDR3 DNA follows: TGTGCCATCAGTGATCGTCCCGGGTCTAGCGGGGATACGCAGTATTTT.

V and J are TRBV7-2 and TRBJ2-3; D ambiguous. V lost 2 bases, J lost 8 bases, and 8 bases lay in between. The CDR3 is made up of 12 amino acids. Germline V gene sequence: CDR1 SGHTA, CDR2 FQGNSA. In DNA form, the CDR3 reads TGTGCCAGCAGCTTAACGTCCAGTACGCAGTATTTT. This sequence encodes CASSLTSSTQYF.